Listed below are T cell receptor beta chains from one sample, sequenced in a study of response to subunit inactivated influenza vaccine. TCRdb reanalysed the RT-PCR reads using MiXCR and keeps one entry per CDR3 protein. Here the sample spans about 650,000 distinct CDR3 sequences, 14% being singletons. Sequencing used PBMCs from blood, obtained 14 to 15 days before vaccination. The receptor source for this set is a man between 45 and 60 years old who received an inactivated influenza vaccine. Each CDR3 is given with its conserved first and last residue. The D gene is left open where the match is weak. Clone size is not always given. Where it is, it says once, few, many or a class for expanded clones.

TRBJ2-3 TRBD2 - TRBV28 TGTGCCAGCAACATATGGCCTCGCGGGACTAGCGGGGCAGATACGCAGTATTTT CASNIWPRGTSGADTQYF
TRBJ2-1 TRBD2 - TRBV20-1 TGCAGTGCAATTAGCGGGAGCAGGAATGAGCAGTTCTTC CSAISGSRNEQFF
TRBJ2-7 TRBD2 - TRBV5-4 TGTGCCAGCAGCTTGCCAACAACTAGCGGGGGGAACGAGCAGTACTTC CASSLPTTSGGNEQYF
TRBJ2-2 TRBD2 few TRBV18 TGTGCCAGCTCACCAGGGACTAGCGGCGGGGAGCTGTTTTTT CASSPGTSGGELFF
TRBJ2-3 - - TRBV3-1 TGTGCCAGCAGCCCTTCAGCGGGAGATACGCAGTATTTT CASSPSAGDTQYF
TRBJ1-1 TRBD1 - TRBV20-1 TGCAGTGCAATAACCCCGGGACAGGGTGAAGCTTTCTTT CSAITPGQGEAFF
TRBJ2-1 TRBD1 - TRBV7-6 TGTGCCAGCAGCGGACAGGGGACCTCCTACAATGAGCAGTTCTTC CASSGQGTSYNEQFF
TRBJ2-3 - few TRBV5-6 TGTGCCAGCAGCCCCGATATGGGAACAGTTGGCACAGATACGCAGTATTTT CASSPDMGTVGTDTQYF
TRBJ2-2 - few TRBV10-3 TGTGCCATCAGTGGCCCCGGAGGGTCTTTTGGGGAGCTGTTTTTT CAISGPGGSFGELFF
TRBJ2-2 - few TRBV5-1 TGCGCCAGCAGCTTGCGTTCGGGACCGAACACCGGGGAGCTGTTTTTT CASSLRSGPNTGELFF
TRBJ2-5 - - TRBV29-1 TGCAGCGTTGATGGTGGTTCGTGGGAGACCCAGTACTTC CSVDGGSWETQYF
TRBJ1-4 TRBD1 - TRBV20-1 TGCAGTGCTAGGCCCCGGGACAGGGTTTGGTCTAATGAAAAACTGTTTTTT CSARPRDRVWSNEKLFF
TRBJ2-1 TRBD2 - TRBV4-2 TGTGCCAGCAGCCGGACCATAGCGGGAGGGCCCAATGGGCATGAGCAGTTCTTC CASSRTIAGGPNGHEQFF
TRBJ2-7 - many TRBV20-1 TGCAGTGTACTTGAACTGGGGAAATACGAGCAGTACTTC CSVLELGKYEQYF
TRBJ1-5 - many TRBV12-3/TRBV12-4 TGTGCCAGCAGTCCACCCAATCAGCCCCAGCATTTT CASSPPNQPQHF
TRBJ2-5 TRBD2 few TRBV10-3 TGTGCCATCAGCGCGACTAGCGGGAGTGATGAGACCCAGTACTTC CAISATSGSDETQYF
TRBJ1-2 - - TRBV3-1 TGTGCCAGCAGCCAAGAAACCCCTGGCTACACCTTC CASSQETPGYTF
TRBJ2-7 - - TRBV10-3 TGTGCCATCAGCCAACAGGGGCGGGGGGACTACGAGCAGTACTTC CAISQQGRGDYEQYF